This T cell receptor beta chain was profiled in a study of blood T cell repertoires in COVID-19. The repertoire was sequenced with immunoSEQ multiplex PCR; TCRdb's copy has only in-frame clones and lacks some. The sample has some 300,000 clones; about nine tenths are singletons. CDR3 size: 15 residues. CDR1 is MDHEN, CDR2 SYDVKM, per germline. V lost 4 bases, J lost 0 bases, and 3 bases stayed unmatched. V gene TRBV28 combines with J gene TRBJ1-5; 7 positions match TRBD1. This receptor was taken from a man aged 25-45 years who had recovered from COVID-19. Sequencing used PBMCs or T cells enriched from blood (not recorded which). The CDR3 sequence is CASSSYRGSNQPQHF. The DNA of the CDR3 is TGTGCCAGCAGTTCTTACAGGGGTAGCAATCAGCCCCAGCATTTT.